These T cell receptor beta chains were read from a single sample in a study of shared clonotypes between healthy human individuals. The data were produced by immunoSEQ multiplex PCR, yet TCRdb's version contains in-frame clones alone and is incomplete. The sample contains hundreds of thousands of clones, approximately 79% of which appear only once. Material: memory CD4+ T cells sorted from blood. The receptors come from a woman in her thirties in good health. Each CDR3 is given with its conserved first and last residue. The D gene is left open where the match is weak. Clone size appears in some rows only: once, few, many, or a class for an expanded clone.

TRBV19	many	TRBJ1-2	13	TRBD1	CASKTQGDNGYTF	TGTGCCAGTAAGACGCAGGGGGACAATGGCTACACCTTC
TRBV5-6	.	TRBJ1-2	16	TRBD1	CASSLYSRQGRRGYTF	TGTGCCAGCAGCTTGTATTCCCGACAGGGAAGGCGAGGCTACACCTTC
TRBV10-2	.	TRBJ2-7	17	TRBD2	CASSESGTSGGTYEQYF	TGCGCCAGCAGTGAGTCTGGGACTAGCGGGGGAACCTACGAGCAGTACTTC
TRBV19	.	TRBJ2-1	13	.	CASSGTSLGEQFF	TGTGCCAGTAGTGGGACAAGCCTTGGTGAGCAGTTCTTC
TRBV28	.	TRBJ2-7	14	TRBD2	CASSGTSRFYEQYF	TGTGCCAGCAGCGGGACTAGCCGGTTTTACGAGCAGTACTTC
TRBV30	.	TRBJ2-5	12	.	CAWAEYQETQYF	TGTGCCTGGGCGGAATACCAAGAGACCCAGTACTTC
TRBV14	many	TRBJ2-1	16	TRBD2	CASSRLAGGYYNEQFF	TGTGCCAGCAGCCGACTAGCGGGAGGGTACTACAATGAGCAGTTCTTC
TRBV7-9	.	TRBJ2-1	15	TRBD2	CASSLLAGPYNEQFF	TGTGCCAGCAGCTTACTAGCGGGACCATACAATGAGCAGTTCTTC
TRBV5-1	.	TRBJ1-4	14	TRBD1	CASSSGTGDEKLFF	TGCGCCAGCAGTTCCGGGACAGGGGACGAAAAACTGTTTTTT
TRBV7-2	.	TRBJ2-1	12	.	CASSLYPYEQFF	TGTGCCAGCAGCTTATATCCGTATGAGCAGTTCTTC
TRBV28	.	TRBJ1-4	15	TRBD1	CASNTQGFGNEKLFF	TGTGCCAGCAATACACAGGGGTTCGGTAATGAAAAACTGTTTTTT
TRBV20-1	few	TRBJ1-1	11	TRBD1	CRFNRGTEAFF	TGCAGGTTCAACAGGGGGACTGAAGCTTTCTTT
TRBV5-4	.	TRBJ2-7	14	TRBD1	CASSRQGVSYEQYF	TGTGCCAGCAGCCGACAGGGGGTGTCCTACGAGCAGTACTTC
TRBV5-1	few	TRBJ1-4	14	.	CASSLVGNNEKLFF	TGCGCCAGCAGCTTGGTTGGAAATAATGAAAAACTGTTTTTT